This T cell receptor (beta chain) was found in a study of cytomegalovirus exposure and HLA in healthy donors. At the level of the study: In a later analysis, the roughly 110 validation repertoires were reported to have used the same platform as the approximately 700 first-cohort repertoires.

CDR1 and CDR2 from the germline V gene are SGHRS and YFSETQ. This CDR3 is built from 16 residues. The trim removed 8 bases at V and 6 bases at J, leaving 11 bases unmatched. As for this clone: Its specificity is unknown.

Study results and limitations: Confirmation was obtained in vitro that a few CMV-associated chains are specific for CMV antigens. According to a subsequent analysis, TCR clusters identified in the first cohort showed a tendency to co-occur across the roughly 130 validation repertoires. Reports described diagnosis of cytomegalovirus status by the classifier as highly specific and sensitive.

Clones were read by immunoSEQ multiplex PCR, and TCRdb kept only the in-frame ones, dropping some. The sample includes about 160,000 clones, around 92% of them seen just once. The sequence was collected from a woman aged 18-30 years in good health and CMV-seropositive. V usage is TRBV5-1 and J usage is TRBJ2-1; TRBD2 matches at 13 bases. Sequenced input: PBMCs. The DNA for the CDR3 is TGCGCCAGTAGAGAGAGAGGACTAGCGGGAGTCAATGAGCAGTTCTTC. The encoded protein is CASRERGLAGVNEQFF. Filled out from reference TRBV5-1 and TRBJ2-1, the complete variable domain reads KAGVTQTPRYLIKTRGQQVTLSCSPISGHRSVSWYQQTPGQGLQFLFEYFSETQRNKGNFPGRFSGRQFSNSRSEMNVSTLELGDSALYLCASRERGLAGVNEQFFGPGTRLTVL.